The 20 T cell receptor beta chains below come from one sample, sequenced in a study of T cells in Graves' hyperthyroidism and ophthalmopathy. There were TCR beta CDR3 regions amplified from RNA transcripts. The TCR CDR3 was amplified in a first-round RT-PCR using the HTBI primer set. TCRdb reanalysed the multiplex PCR reads using MiXCR and keeps one entry per CDR3 protein. The sample has about 320,000 distinct CDR3 sequences, about 15% seen once. The sample consisted of blood. The receptors were gathered from a man in his thirties or forties with Graves' hyperthyroidism.

This clonotype was seen many times. J is TRBJ2-7 and V is TRBV6-1; no clear D. The germline CDR1 and CDR2 sequences are MNHNS and SASEGT. CDR3 length: 13 amino acids. V dropped 10 bases and J dropped 3 bases, with 16 bases sitting between them. CDR3 region: CANSKREGYEQYF. The DNA for the CDR3 is TGTGCCAATTCAAAAAGAGAAGGCTACGAGCAGTACTTC.

This clonotype was found many times. The V call is TRBV29-1, the J call TRBJ2-7; D is undetermined. In germline, CDR1 is SQVTM, CDR2 ANQGSEA. The CDR3 totals 12 residues. V lost 4 bases and J 0 bases, leaving 7 bases between the germline ends. The CDR3 region has the DNA TGCAGCGTTGTTAACAGCTCCTACGAGCAGTACTTC. It encodes CSVVNSSYEQYF.

This clonotype was seen at least ten times. V usage is TRBV20-1 and J usage is TRBJ2-1; a possible D gene is TRBD2 (6 bases). Deletions cut 0 bases from V and 1 base from J, with 7 bases between. The germline gives CDR1 DFQATT, CDR2 SNEGSKA (reference sequence). The CDR3 has 14 amino acids. The CDR3 nucleotides are TGCAGTGCTAGAGATCGGGAGTCCTACAATGAGCAGTTCTTC. It yields the protein CSARDRESYNEQFF.

The sample holds many counts of this clonotype. V usage is TRBV12-5 and J usage is TRBJ2-1, with D unresolved. From germline, CDR1 is LGHNT and CDR2 FRNRAP. Trimming took off 3 bases at V and 12 bases at J, with 12 bases between the two ends. The CDR3 extends over 12 amino acids. CDR3 sequence (DNA): TGTGCTAGTGGTTTAGGCCGGGCTTGGCAGTTCTTC. Translating it yields CASGLGRAWQFF.

A word on this clonotype: The CDR3 does not close with the conserved phenylalanine or tryptophan, likely indicating a read error. V gene TRBV12-5 combines with J gene TRBJ2-7; TRBD1 or TRBD2 may be the D gene (5 bases each). Germline CDR1 is LGHNT and CDR2 is FRNRAP. The CDR3 totals 20 residues. V lost 0 bases, J lost 5 bases, and 29 bases lay in between. The CDR3 is CASGLVPGSTPYRDRDEQYL. The CDR3 DNA sequence: TGTGCTAGTGGTTTGGTACCAGGGTCTACGCCCTACCGGGATAGGGACGAGCAGTACCTC.

In its sample, this clonotype was seen many times. The chain couples TRBV3-1 to TRBJ2-1, with 10 nucleotides matching TRBD2. CDR1 and CDR2 (germline): LGHDT, YNNKEL (reference sequence). The CDR3 has 16 residues. V trimming: 0 bases; J trimming: 9 bases; junction bases outside the gene matches: 8. This chain's CDR3 is CASSQDSGLAVSEQFF. The CDR3 DNA is TGTGCCAGCAGCCAAGACTCAGGACTAGCGGTCAGTGAGCAGTTCTTC.

A note on this clonotype: A clone one base away is much larger, so this may be a read error. This chain links TRBV6-1 with TRBJ2-7; D unclear. V dropped 7 bases and J dropped 3 bases, with 1 base sitting between them. Germline CDR1 and CDR2: MNHNS and SASEGT. The CDR3 is made up of 9 amino acids. This CDR3 is CASNYEQYF. The CDR3, as DNA: TGTGCCAGCAACTACGAGCAGTACTTC.

This clonotype was observed many times. The V call is TRBV6-1, the J call TRBJ2-5; a weak D match, TRBD2 (6 bases). Germline lookup yields CDR1 MNHNS and CDR2 SASEGT. Deletions cut 8 bases from V and 1 base from J, with 17 bases between. CDR3 length: 15 amino acids. CDR3 region: CASPSGQLAQETQYF. CDR3 in DNA: TGTGCCAGCCCGAGCGGGCAGTTGGCCCAAGAGACCCAGTACTTC.

This clonotype was counted ten times or more. The chain joins TRBV7-8 to TRBJ1-6, with D uncertain. The V and J ends lost 3 bases and 4 bases respectively, with 13 bases between them. Germline CDR1 is SGHVS and CDR2 is FQNEAQ. This CDR3 has 16 amino acids. As DNA, the CDR3 is TGTGCCAGCAGCTTTCAAGCGACGGATTATAATTCACCCCTCCACTTT. This gives the protein CASSFQATDYNSPLHF. Based on the CDR3 plus reference TRBV7-8 and TRBJ1-6, the full variable domain is GAGVSQSPRYKVAKRGQDVALRCDPISGHVSLFWYQQALGQGPEFLTYFQNEAQLDKSGLPSDRFFAERPEGSVSTLKIQRTQQEDSAVYLCASSFQATDYNSPLHFGNGTRLTVT.

Concerning this clonotype: A read error may be the cause here, since a much bigger clone is one base away. The V call is TRBV7-2, the J call TRBJ2-5, with D possibly matching TRBD2 (5 bases). Trimming stripped 8 bases from V and 5 bases from J, with 15 bases between. Germline assignment: CDR1 SGHTA and CDR2 FQGNSA. The CDR3 contains 13 residues. The CDR3 here is CASCPGRGETQYF. The CDR3 DNA sequence: TGTGCCAGCTGCCCCGGACGGGGTGAGACCCAGTACTTC.

This clonotype has more than one count but fewer than ten. V gene TRBV11-2 combines with J gene TRBJ1-1; D call uncertain. Germline-derived CDR1 and CDR2 are SGHAT and FQNNGV. The CDR3 is 18 amino acids. The V end lost 3 bases, the J end lost 6 bases, and 26 bases lay between the germline ends. CDR3 nucleotide sequence: TGTGCCAGCAGCTTTTCCATTCCCCAAGGGCTTCTACCTCCTGAAGCTTTCTTT. It is translated as CASSFSIPQGLLPPEAFF. Full variable domain (remainder filled in from reference TRBV11-2 and TRBJ1-1): EAGVAQSPRYKIIEKRQSVAFWCNPISGHATLYWYQQILGQGPKLLIQFQNNGVVDDSQLPKDRFSAERLKGVDSTLKIQPAKLEDSAVYLCASSFSIPQGLLPPEAFFGQGTRLTVV.

The chain combines TRBV4-1 with TRBJ1-2; D uncertain. The CDR3 length is 15 residues. Looked up from germline, CDR1 is MGHRA and CDR2 is YSYEKL. With 4 bases removed from V and 3 bases from J, the gap between germline ends came to 15 bases. CDR3 amino acids: CASSRQGRLDYGYTF. Written as DNA, the CDR3 is TGCGCCAGCAGCCGCCAAGGACGGTTGGACTATGGCTACACCTTC.

This clonotype was recorded a few times. This CDR3 fails to terminate in the conserved phenylalanine or tryptophan, so it likely reflects a read error. V is TRBV19 and J is TRBJ1-1, with 7 bases identical to TRBD1. CDR3 length: 14 amino acids. The germline V gene has CDR1 LNHDA and CDR2 SQIVND (reference sequence). The V and J ends lost 7 bases and 1 base, in that order; junction bases with no gene match: 6. The CDR3 DNA sequence: TGTGCCAGTACCCTCGGACAGGCGAACACTGAAGCTTTCCTT. Protein product: CASTLGQANTEAFL.

As to this clonotype: This may arise from a read error, as a much more abundant clone is one base away. V is TRBV28 and J is TRBJ1-3; TRBD1 might be the D (5 bases). The CDR3 sequence is 15 residues long. The V gene's germline CDR1 is MDHEN and CDR2 SYDVKM. The CDR3 protein is CASSWGGDSGTTIYF. The CDR3 DNA reads TGTGCCAGCAGTTGGGGAGGGGACTCTGGAACCACCATATATTTT.

The V and J genes are TRBV30 and TRBJ2-7; the match to TRBD2 covers 9 bases. From germline, CDR1 is GTSNPN and CDR2 SVGIG (reference sequence). This CDR3 has 13 amino acids. V shed 2 bases, J shed 5 bases, and the junction held 4 bases outside the gene matches. This CDR3 reads CAWSPLAGHEQYF. CDR3 nucleotide sequence: TGTGCCTGGAGTCCACTAGCGGGTCACGAGCAGTACTTC.

This CDR3 is CASSSLGGVADTQYF. CDR3 bases: TGTGCCAGCAGCTCGCTCGGGGGGGTCGCAGATACGCAGTATTTT. The chain couples TRBV13 to TRBJ2-3; 8 bases are shared with TRBD2. V lost 4 bases and J lost 4; bases outside the gene matches: 7. CDR1 and CDR2 (germline): PRHDT, FYEKMQ (reference sequence). The CDR3 runs 15 residues. The variable domain in full, with the rest retrieved from reference TRBV13 and TRBJ2-3, is AAGVIQSPRHLIKEKRETATLKCYPIPRHDTVYWYQQGPGQDPQFLISFYEKMQSDKGSIPDRFSAQQFSDYHSELNMSSLELGDSALYFCASSSLGGVADTQYFGPGTRLTVL.

The genes are TRBV24-1 and TRBJ2-3; no definite D call. The CDR3 totals 15 residues. Trimming took off 0 bases at V and 2 bases at J, with 8 bases between the two ends. Germline V gene data show CDR1 as KGHDR and CDR2 as SFDVKD. The CDR3 loop is CATSDLNRNTDTQYF. The CDR3 DNA reads TGTGCCACCAGTGATTTGAACAGAAACACAGATACGCAGTATTTT.

This sequence joins TRBV27 and TRBJ2-2; D gene unclear. V shed 6 bases and J shed 3 bases, with 11 bases lying between them. The CDR3 spans 14 residues. The germline V gene encodes CDR1 MNHEY and CDR2 SMNVEV (reference sequence). CDR3 amino acids: CASRPASHTGELFF. CDR3 bases: TGTGCCAGCAGACCGGCTAGTCACACCGGGGAGCTGTTTTTT.

This clonotype was counted many times. The rearrangement links TRBV7-9 to TRBJ2-5, with a weak D call TRBD2 (6 bases). The germline gives CDR1 SEHNR, CDR2 FQNEAQ (reference sequence). The CDR3 loop spans 15 amino acids. V lost 4 bases to trimming and J lost 0 bases, with 12 bases between them. CDR3 DNA: TGTGCCAGCAGCTCCCGGCGGGGATACCAAGAGACCCAGTACTTC. Translating it yields CASSSRRGYQETQYF. The whole variable domain, remainder taken from reference TRBV7-9 and TRBJ2-5, is DTGVSQNPRHKITKRGQNVTFRCDPISEHNRLYWYRQTLGQGPEFLTYFQNEAQLEKSRLLSDRFSAERPKGSFSTLEIQRTEQGDSAMYLCASSSRRGYQETQYFGPGTRLLVL.

This sequence joins TRBV9 and TRBJ2-2; no reliable D call. CDR1 and CDR2 (germline): SGDLS, YYNGEE. CDR3 length: 13 amino acids. Trimming removed 0 bases at V and 7 bases at J, with 7 bases between. CDR3 sequence: CASSVVMYGELFF. The CDR3 bases are TGTGCCAGCAGCGTAGTTATGTACGGGGAGCTGTTTTTT.